These 6 T cell receptor beta chains originate from one sample sequenced in a study of blood T cell repertoires in COVID-19. The data were produced by immunoSEQ multiplex PCR, yet TCRdb's version contains in-frame clones alone and is incomplete. The sample holds about 430,000 clones, 70% to 90% seen once. Sequencing was carried out using peripheral blood. These receptor sequences come from a man between 18 and 29 years old with COVID-19, enrolled during active disease.

The rearrangement joins TRBV23-1 to TRBJ1-2; TRBD1 agrees at 7 bases. TRBV23-1 carries the ORF label, with uncertain function. The length of the CDR3 is 15 residues. V dropped 0 bases and J dropped 2; count of bases not matched to a gene: 3. CDR3 sequence (DNA): TGCGCCAGCAGTCAATCGGACAGGAGGAACTATGGCTACACCTTC. Translated: CASSQSDRRNYGYTF.

The rearrangement uses TRBV11-2 and TRBJ2-1; 9 nucleotides agree with TRBD2. Germline CDR1 and CDR2: SGHAT and FQNNGV. The CDR3 consists of 13 residues. Trimming at V came to 5 bases and at J to 15 bases, leaving 11 bases not matched to a gene. The CDR3 sequence: CASSREGLAGLFF. The CDR3 DNA reads TGTGCCAGCAGCCGCGAGGGGCTAGCGGGGCTGTTCTTC.

The rearrangement links TRBV6-1 to TRBJ2-7, with 13 bases that match TRBD2. The CDR3 is 18 residues long. Germline CDR1 and CDR2: MNHNS and SASEGT. J gave up 4 bases and V 6 bases, and 15 bases lay outside the gene matches. CDR3 in amino acids: CASSESGLAGEFLYEQYF. CDR3 DNA sequence: TGTGCCAGCAGCGAATCAGGACTAGCGGGGGAATTCCTGTACGAGCAGTACTTC.

This clone turned up a few times. The CDR3 spells CASSSAGESSYEQYF. CDR3 coding DNA: TGTGCCAGCAGTTCCGCGGGAGAGTCTTCCTACGAGCAGTACTTC. The genes are TRBV27 and TRBJ2-7; TRBD2 agrees at 7 bases. The CDR3 spans 15 residues. CDR1 and CDR2 (germline): MNHEY, SMNVEV (reference sequence). V dropped 4 bases and J dropped 1; count of bases not matched to a gene: 7.

The V call is TRBV6-5, the J call TRBJ1-4; D not resolved. The V end was cut by 2 bases, the J end by 2 bases, with 9 bases between. The length of the CDR3 is 15 residues. Germline CDR1 reads MNHEY; CDR2 reads SVGAGI. The CDR3 nucleotides read TGTGCCAGCAGTTACCGAGGCGGTACTAATGAAAAACTGTTTTTT. It yields the protein CASSYRGGTNEKLFF.

The chain uses TRBV6-5 and TRBJ2-1; 9 bases are shared with TRBD2. V gave up 6 bases and J gave up 6 bases; unmatched junction bases: 9. The CDR3 sequence is 15 residues long. Germline V gives CDR1 MNHEY, CDR2 SVGAGI. The CDR3 coding sequence is TGTGCCAGCAGCTACGCGGGGGGGTCAGGCAATGAGCAGTTCTTC. It is translated as CASSYAGGSGNEQFF.